The 12 T cell receptor beta chains listed next were all sequenced from one sample in a study of CD8+CD57+ T cells in acquired aplastic anemia. For sequencing, patients were chosen who had shown expansion of CD8+CD57+ cells by flow cytometry. Genomic DNA, serving as template, underwent TCR beta VDJ and CDR3 profiling. TCRdb re-called the reads through MiXCR, storing one row per CDR3 protein. The sample has 95,000 to 150,000 distinct CDR3 sequences, under 65% seen once. Source material: sorted CD4+, CD8+, or CD8+CD57+ T cells (not recorded which) from PBMCs. These receptors originate from a human donor with aplastic anemia.

This clonotype has a count of ten or more. V and J are TRBV7-2 and TRBJ2-5, with D unclear. Germline CDR1 is SGHTA and CDR2 is FQGNSA. With 6 bases removed from V and 5 bases from J, the gap between germline ends came to 7 bases. The length of the CDR3 is 11 residues. The CDR3 sequence: CASSSRETQYF. CDR3 coding DNA: TGTGCCAGCAGTTCAAGGGAGACCCAGTACTTC.

This clonotype was seen more than once but under ten times. V and J are TRBV20-1 and TRBJ1-1; no definite D call. The V gene's germline CDR1 is DFQATT and CDR2 SNEGSKA (reference sequence). Trimming removed 6 bases from V and 0 bases from J, with 11 bases in between. This CDR3 contains 13 residues. The CDR3 DNA is TGCAGTGCCCGATCGGCTATGAACACTGAAGCTTTCTTT. Translation gives CSARSAMNTEAFF.

The chain links TRBV24-1 to TRBJ2-5; D is possibly TRBD1 (6 bases). The germline CDR1 and CDR2 sequences are KGHDR and SFDVKD. The CDR3 loop spans 18 amino acids. The V gene lost 5 bases and the J gene lost 3 bases, with 24 bases spanning the gap. CDR3 sequence reads: CATSGPGAIPPGEETQYF. CDR3 DNA: TGTGCCACCAGTGGTCCAGGGGCCATCCCCCCTGGAGAAGAGACCCAGTACTTC.

This sequence joins TRBV5-6 and TRBJ1-2, with D hard to call. Germline V gene sequence: CDR1 SGHDT, CDR2 YYEEEE. The germline V and J ends were trimmed by 0 bases and 2 bases, with 8 bases remaining between them. There are 14 residues in the CDR3. For the CDR3, the DNA is TGTGCCAGCAGCTTGGACGCGGGGAACTATGGCTACACCTTC. It is translated as CASSLDAGNYGYTF.

The rearrangement links TRBV15 to TRBJ1-3; no reliable D call. Trimming pared 0 bases from V and 0 bases from J, leaving 6 bases between. There are 15 residues in the CDR3. Germline assignment: CDR1 LNHNV and CDR2 YYDKDF (reference sequence). CDR3 loop: CATSRESGSGNTIYF. The CDR3 DNA follows: TGTGCCACCAGCAGAGAGAGTGGCTCTGGAAACACCATATATTTT. Combining the CDR3 with reference TRBV15 and TRBJ1-3 gives the whole variable domain DAMVIQNPRYQVTQFGKPVTLSCSQTLNHNVMYWYQQKSSQAPKLLFHYYDKDFNNEADTPDNFQSRRPNTSFCFLDIRSPGLGDTAMYLCATSRESGSGNTIYFGEGSWLTVV.

The chain carries TRBV19 and TRBJ1-1; no firm D call. The CDR3 runs 14 residues. Trimming took 1 base from V and 5 from J, leaving 11 bases between them. Germline lookup yields CDR1 LNHDA and CDR2 SQIVND (reference sequence). The CDR3 nucleotides read TGTGCCAGTAGTATAGGCCGGGGATGGACTGAAGCTTTCTTT. This gives the protein CASSIGRGWTEAFF.

The chain employs TRBV4-2 and TRBJ2-7, with TRBD2 matching 8 bases. V lost 1 base and J lost 5; bases outside the gene matches: 7. This CDR3 region has 15 residues. Germline CDR1 is LGHNA and CDR2 is YNFKEQ. The CDR3 nucleotides read TGTGCCAGCAGCCAAGGTGACGGGGGGGGCAACGAGCAGTACTTC. Protein sequence: CASSQGDGGGNEQYF.

CDR3 sequence (DNA): TGTATCAGCAGCACCTGGGACAGCGGACACACTGAAGCTTTCTTT. It specifies CISSTWDSGHTEAFF. The chain combines TRBV13 with TRBJ1-1; 7 bases are a match to TRBD1. Germline loops: CDR1 PRHDT, CDR2 FYEKMQ (reference sequence). This CDR3 is built from 15 residues. The whole variable domain, filled in from reference TRBV13 and TRBJ1-1, reads AAGVIQSPRHLIKEKRETATLKCYPIPRHDTVYWYQQGPGQDPQFLISFYEKMQSDKGSIPDRFSAQQFSDYHSELNMSSLELGDSALYFCISSTWDSGHTEAFFGQGTRLTVV.

This chain links TRBV25-1 with TRBJ2-5; no clear D gene. Germline CDR1 is MGHDK and CDR2 is SYGVNS. The CDR3 is 11 amino acids. Trimming cost V 5 bases and J 7 bases, with 8 bases left between them. The CDR3 protein is CASSSPTTQYF. In DNA, the CDR3 is TGTGCCAGCAGTTCACCGACGACCCAGTACTTC. Full variable domain (remainder filled in from reference TRBV25-1 and TRBJ2-5): EADIYQTPRYLVIGTGKKITLECSQTMGHDKMYWYQQDPGMELHLIHYSYGVNSTEKGDLSSESTVSRIRTEHFPLTLESARPSHTSQYLCASSSPTTQYFGPGTRLLVL.

The genes are TRBV10-3 and TRBJ2-1; TRBD2 matches at 9 bases. Losses at the gene ends were 2 bases for V and 4 bases for J; bases not matched to a gene: 6. The CDR3 extends over 16 amino acids. Germline assignment: CDR1 ENHRY and CDR2 SYGVKD. The CDR3 reads CAISETLAGSYNEQFF. As DNA, the CDR3 is TGTGCCATCAGTGAGACTCTAGCGGGATCTTACAATGAGCAGTTCTTC.

The chain employs TRBV27 and TRBJ1-2; tentative D call: TRBD1 (5 bases). This CDR3 has 14 amino acids. The V end lost 5 bases, the J end lost 6 bases, and 16 bases lay between the germline ends. Germline assignment: CDR1 MNHEY and CDR2 SMNVEV (reference sequence). DNA for the CDR3: TGTGCCAGCAGTGACGGACACCTCCTCCATGGCTACACCTTC. As protein: CASSDGHLLHGYTF.

This clonotype appeared a few times. An end of the junction does not agree with germline; a read error may underlie this. The J gene is TRBJ1-4, the V gene TRBV5-6, with D perhaps matching TRBD1 (6 bases). The CDR3 covers 16 residues. Germline V gives CDR1 SGHDT, CDR2 YYEEEE. The CDR3 bases are TGTGCCAGCAGCTTGGTGCGGGGGGGCGTTAATGAAAACCTGTTTTTT. Protein product: CASSLVRGGVNENLFF.